These 26 T cell receptor beta chains came from one sample sequenced in a study of T cells in Graves' hyperthyroidism and ophthalmopathy. The investigators amplified TCR beta CDR3 regions from RNA transcripts. The HTBI primer set served for first-round RT-PCR of the TCR CDR3. Using its own MiXCR run on the multiplex PCR reads, TCRdb lists one record per CDR3 protein. The sample includes approximately 430,000 distinct CDR3 sequences, around a sixth of them seen just once. The specimen was blood. These receptors came from a woman between 18 and 29 years old with Graves' hyperthyroidism.

This clonotype was seen a few times. V and J are TRBV4-1 and TRBJ1-4; no definite D call. This CDR3 comprises 15 residues. Germline values: CDR1 MGHRA, CDR2 YSYEKL. V was trimmed by 1 base and J by 0 bases, leaving 6 bases between them. The CDR3 is CASSQAGATNEKLFF. As DNA, the CDR3 is TGCGCCAGCAGCCAAGCCGGCGCAACTAATGAAAAACTGTTTTTT.

The chain uses TRBV20-1 and TRBJ2-1; D is ambiguous. The CDR3 loop spans 13 amino acids. V was clipped by 1 base and J by 2 bases, with 6 bases between them. Germline V CDR1 and CDR2: DFQATT, SNEGSKA (reference sequence). The CDR3 reads CSARGPTYNEQFF. The CDR3 DNA sequence: TGCAGTGCTAGAGGTCCCACCTACAATGAGCAGTTCTTC.

This clonotype occurred many times. The genes are TRBV5-1 and TRBJ2-7; D remains ambiguous. The CDR3 runs to 13 residues. The V end lost 3 bases, the J end lost 5 bases, and 12 bases lay between the germline ends. Germline loops: CDR1 SGHRS, CDR2 YFSETQ. CDR3 sequence: CASSYESRNEQYF. The CDR3 bases are TGCGCCAGCAGCTACGAATCTAGGAACGAGCAGTACTTC.

At least ten counts were recorded for this clonotype. This chain links TRBV20-1 with TRBJ1-1, with D maybe TRBD1 (6 bases). CDR1 and CDR2 (germline): DFQATT, SNEGSKA (reference sequence). The CDR3 covers 17 residues. Trimming cost V 0 bases and J 4 bases, with 21 bases left between them. Here the CDR3 DNA reads TGCAGTGCTAGAGATGGGCCCTTGAGGTGGGGGCGCACTGAAGCTTTCTTT. Translated: CSARDGPLRWGRTEAFF.

Comments on this clonotype: This may come from a read error, since a much larger clone is one base off. This sequence joins TRBV27 and TRBJ1-2, with D uncertain. Trimming pared 6 bases from V and 2 bases from J, leaving 10 bases between. The CDR3 spans 13 residues. Germline CDR1 MNHEY, CDR2 SMNVEV (reference sequence). This CDR3 is CASSATPNYGYTF. CDR3 nucleotide sequence: TGTGCCAGCAGCGCTACCCCCAACTATGGCTACACCTTC.

This clonotype was recorded many times. The chain is built from TRBV20-1 and TRBJ1-1; D is uncertain. CDR1 and CDR2 (germline): DFQATT, SNEGSKA (reference sequence). This CDR3 is built from 11 residues. V was cut by 5 bases and J by 1 base, with 5 bases left in between. DNA for the CDR3: TGCAGTGCTCGGGAGAACACTGAAGCTTTCTTT. Translation gives CSARENTEAFF.

CDR3 amino acids: CASSYKDNYGYTF. DNA of the CDR3: TGTGCCAGCAGTTATAAAGATAACTATGGCTACACCTTC. This sequence joins TRBV6-1 and TRBJ1-2, with D unresolved. The CDR3 totals 13 residues. The germline CDR1 and CDR2 sequences are MNHNS and SASEGT. The ends were cut back, 5 bases at V and 1 base at J, with 8 bases in the middle.

About this clonotype itself: The junction differs from germline at one of its ends, possibly a read error. This CDR3 is CPSSKRADYGYTF. CDR3 DNA sequence: TGCCCCAGCAGCAAACGAGCGGACTATGGCTACACCTTC. The V call is TRBV10-1, the J call TRBJ1-2; D is uncertain. CDR3 size: 13 residues. Germline V gene data show CDR1 as WNHNN and CDR2 as SYGVQD (reference sequence).

This clonotype appeared many times. J is TRBJ1-1 and V is TRBV20-1; D remains unclear. CDR3 size: 14 residues. CDR1 and CDR2 (germline): DFQATT, SNEGSKA (reference sequence). Between the trimmed V and J ends, which lost 0 bases and 1 base, there was a span of 9 bases. The DNA for the CDR3 is TGCAGTGCTAGAGATATATGGAAGAACACTGAAGCTTTCTTT. Amino acid sequence: CSARDIWKNTEAFF.

There are many counts of this clonotype. The chain joins TRBV20-1 to TRBJ2-7, with D perhaps assigned TRBD1 or TRBD2 (5 bases each). Germline V gene data show CDR1 as DFQATT and CDR2 as SNEGSKA (reference sequence). V lost 3 bases and J lost 7, with 22 bases in between. There are 15 residues in the CDR3. CDR3 in DNA: TGCAGTGCTAGGTCTCCGGGACGTCCGGGCCGGGAGCAGTACTTC. Amino acids: CSARSPGRPGREQYF.

V usage is TRBV5-1 and J usage is TRBJ2-2; D ambiguous. Germline V gene lookup returns CDR1 SGHRS and CDR2 YFSETQ. The CDR3 extends over 15 amino acids. V was clipped by 6 bases and J by 5 bases, with 17 bases between them. CDR3 in amino acids: CASTGLLIATGELFF. CDR3 sequence (DNA): TGCGCCAGCACCGGGCTTTTGATTGCGACCGGGGAGCTGTTTTTT.

The chain joins TRBV7-8 to TRBJ1-3, with 8 bases lining up with TRBD1. The junction had 6 bases not matched to a gene; V was cut back by 1 base and J by 4 bases. Germline CDR1 and CDR2: SGHVS and FQNEAQ. This CDR3 is 16 amino acids long. The CDR3 region has the DNA TGTGCCAGCAGCTTAGTCGGACAGGGCGGCGGAAACACCATATATTTT. This translates into CASSLVGQGGGNTIYF. The whole variable domain, remainder taken from reference TRBV7-8 and TRBJ1-3, is GAGVSQSPRYKVAKRGQDVALRCDPISGHVSLFWYQQALGQGPEFLTYFQNEAQLDKSGLPSDRFFAERPEGSVSTLKIQRTQQEDSAVYLCASSLVGQGGGNTIYFGEGSWLTVV.

The rearrangement links TRBV2 to TRBJ2-5; no reliable D call. Germline CDR1 and CDR2: SNHLY and FYNNEI. CDR3 length: 12 amino acids. The V and J ends lost 5 bases and 5 bases respectively, with 9 bases between them. CDR3 nucleotide sequence: TGTGCCAGCAGTAGGCTAGTTGAGACCCAGTACTTC. This sequence encodes CASSRLVETQYF. Drawing the rest from reference TRBV2 and TRBJ2-5, the complete variable domain is EPEVTQTPSHQVTQMGQEVILRCVPISNHLYFYWYRQILGQKVEFLVSFYNNEISEKSEIFDDQFSVERPDGSNFTLKIRSTKLEDSAMYFCASSRLVETQYFGPGTRLLVL.

The chain employs TRBV19 and TRBJ2-1, with TRBD2 matching 8 bases. The CDR3 covers 16 residues. The ends lost 4 bases at V and 4 bases at J; junction bases unmatched: 9. CDR1 and CDR2 (germline): LNHDA, SQIVND (reference sequence). The DNA of the CDR3 is TGTGCCAGTAGTAGCTACCGGGGGGGGGATTACAATGAGCAGTTCTTC. Encoded protein: CASSSYRGGDYNEQFF.

The rearrangement joins TRBV6-1 to TRBJ1-4, with TRBD1 matching over 10 bases. Germline V gives CDR1 MNHNS, CDR2 SASEGT. The CDR3 is made up of 15 amino acids. V shed 4 bases, J shed 4 bases, and the junction held 3 bases outside the gene matches. CDR3: CASSGQGAFNEKLFF. In DNA, the CDR3 is TGTGCCAGCAGTGGACAGGGGGCCTTTAATGAAAAACTGTTTTTT.

The chain uses TRBV28 and TRBJ2-1; tentatively, D is TRBD1 or TRBD2 (6 bases each). The CDR3 spans 15 residues. Germline CDR1 is MDHEN and CDR2 is SYDVKM. Trimming took 10 bases from V and 9 from J, leaving 25 bases between them. The CDR3: CATRGSGRKWLEQFF. CDR3 coding DNA: TGTGCCACCAGGGGTAGTGGGAGGAAGTGGCTTGAGCAGTTCTTC.

This clonotype was detected many times. This chain joins TRBV20-1 and TRBJ1-6; no clear D. Per the germline V gene, CDR1 is DFQATT and CDR2 is SNEGSKA (reference sequence). The CDR3 covers 13 residues. Trimming removed 0 bases from V and 5 bases from J, with 5 bases in between. The CDR3 is CSAREVNNSPLHF. CDR3 DNA sequence: TGCAGTGCTAGAGAAGTAAATAATTCACCCCTCCACTTT.

The chain is built from TRBV4-1 and TRBJ2-1; the D is unclear. The germline CDR1 and CDR2 sequences are MGHRA and YSYEKL. Trimming cost V 2 bases and J 3 bases, with 26 bases left between them. This CDR3 region has 20 residues. The DNA of the CDR3 is TGCGCCAGCAGCCAACGGTTGTTGCGGCTTATCGGATACCGCTACAATGAGCAGTTCTTC. Amino acid sequence: CASSQRLLRLIGYRYNEQFF.

V usage is TRBV7-9 and J usage is TRBJ2-7; perhaps TRBD2 as D (6 bases). The germline gives CDR1 SEHNR, CDR2 FQNEAQ (reference sequence). Trimming left V 4 bases short and J 2 bases short, with 18 bases between. CDR3 size: 16 residues. DNA of the CDR3: TGTGCCAGCAGCTCCGATCCCAGGGAGGAGACCTACGAGCAGTACTTC. Translation: CASSSDPREETYEQYF.

This clonotype has more than one count but fewer than ten. The chain couples TRBV27 to TRBJ1-5; no firm D call. The V gene lost 1 base and the J gene lost 1 base, with 8 bases spanning the gap. This CDR3 spans 15 amino acids. Germline lookup yields CDR1 MNHEY and CDR2 SMNVEV (reference sequence). This chain's CDR3 is CASSLLGGSNQPQHF. CDR3 coding DNA: TGTGCCAGCAGTTTATTGGGAGGGAGCAATCAGCCCCAGCATTTT.

With regard to this clonotype: This may arise from a read error, as a much more abundant clone is one base away. The chain has TRBV2 and TRBJ2-1, with D unclear. CDR1 is SNHLY and CDR2 is FYNNEI in the germline V gene. The CDR3 is 9 residues long. CDR3 nucleotides: TGTGCCGGAAACAATGAGCTGTTCTTC. This gives the protein CAGNNELFF.

This clonotype was found a few times. A much larger clone is a single base away; this may be a read error. V is TRBV28 and J is TRBJ2-1; 14 bases line up with TRBD2. The CDR3 is 15 amino acids. Germline-derived CDR1 and CDR2 are MDHEN and SYDVKM. Trimming cost V 2 bases and J 11 bases; bases outside gene matches: 5. CDR3 region: CASSLGTSGGPKQFF. In DNA, the CDR3 is TGTGCCAGCAGTTTAGGGACTAGCGGGGGCCCTAAGCAGTTCTTC.

This clonotype was detected only a few times. The V gene is TRBV7-6, the J gene TRBJ2-7; perhaps TRBD1 as D (6 bases). Germline V gene lookup returns CDR1 SGHVS and CDR2 FNYEAQ. Trimming removed 5 bases from V and 6 bases from J, with 20 bases in between. The CDR3 spans 15 residues. The CDR3 loop reads CASSHGGGPLGEQYF. CDR3 sequence (DNA): TGTGCCAGCAGCCACGGTGGGGGCCCCCTCGGCGAGCAGTACTTC.

This clonotype has ten or more counts. V gene TRBV11-2 combines with J gene TRBJ2-3, with 8 bases fitting TRBD2. V was pared by 1 base and J by 6 bases, with 9 bases of the junction left unmatched. From germline, CDR1 is SGHAT and CDR2 FQNNGV. The CDR3 runs 16 residues. CDR3 region: CASSLAGGGPGDTQYF. CDR3 nucleotides: TGTGCCAGCAGCTTAGCCGGCGGGGGGCCGGGGGATACGCAGTATTTT. The variable domain in full, with the rest retrieved from reference TRBV11-2 and TRBJ2-3, is EAGVAQSPRYKIIEKRQSVAFWCNPISGHATLYWYQQILGQGPKLLIQFQNNGVVDDSQLPKDRFSAERLKGVDSTLKIQPAKLEDSAVYLCASSLAGGGPGDTQYFGPGTRLTVL.

The chain is built from TRBV4-3 and TRBJ1-6; the D is unclear. The CDR3 has 15 amino acids. V was shortened by 0 bases and J by 7 bases, with 10 bases between the two germline ends. Germline loops: CDR1 LGHNA, CDR2 YSLEER. The CDR3 spells CASSQETSGNSPLHF. The CDR3 nucleotides read TGCGCCAGCAGCCAAGAAACCTCGGGGAATTCACCCCTCCACTTT.

This clonotype was recorded at least ten times. The CDR3 loop is CASSLMASGSYEQYF. CDR3 nucleotide sequence: TGTGCCAGCAGCTTAATGGCTAGCGGATCCTACGAGCAGTACTTC. The gene calls are TRBV11-1 and TRBJ2-7; 7 nucleotides agree with TRBD2. The CDR3 is made up of 15 amino acids. With 2 bases clipped from V and 1 base from J, the junction kept 5 bases outside the gene matches. Looked up from germline, CDR1 is SGHAT and CDR2 is FQDESV (reference sequence).